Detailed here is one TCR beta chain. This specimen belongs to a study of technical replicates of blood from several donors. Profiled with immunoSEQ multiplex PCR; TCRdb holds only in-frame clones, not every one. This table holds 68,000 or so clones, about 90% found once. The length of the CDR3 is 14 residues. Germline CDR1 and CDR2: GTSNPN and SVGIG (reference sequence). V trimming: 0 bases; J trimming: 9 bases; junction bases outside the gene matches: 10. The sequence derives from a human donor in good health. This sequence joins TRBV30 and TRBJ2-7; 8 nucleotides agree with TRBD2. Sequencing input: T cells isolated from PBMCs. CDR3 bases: TGTGCCTGGAGTGTACAAGCGGGGGCCTTAGGGCAGTACTTC. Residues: CAWSVQAGALGQYF.